The 21 T cell receptor beta chains presented below share a single source sample, sequenced in a study of shared clonotypes between healthy human individuals. Repertoires were generated with immunoSEQ multiplex PCR, while TCRdb's copy carries only in-frame clones and drops some. The sample has 650,000 to 800,000 clones, about 92% seen once. Terminally differentiated effector memory CD45RA+ cells were left out of the naive CD8 fraction, which was CD45RO-negative and positively selected for CCR7. Material: naive CD8+ T cells sorted from blood. Receptor source: a young man in good health.

The chain employs TRBV9 and TRBJ2-2, with TRBD2 matching over 11 bases. The CDR3 length is 16 residues. The ends lost 3 bases at V and 5 bases at J; junction bases unmatched: 6. Germline V gene sequence: CDR1 SGDLS, CDR2 YYNGEE. This CDR3 is CASSAYSGRGTGELFF. DNA of the CDR3: TGTGCCAGCAGCGCGTATAGCGGGAGGGGTACCGGGGAGCTGTTTTTT.

This rearrangement joins TRBV10-1 to TRBJ2-7; D uncertain. Germline V gene data show CDR1 as WNHNN and CDR2 as SYGVQD (reference sequence). V shed 5 bases and J shed 0 bases, with 17 bases lying between them. The CDR3 runs 16 residues. The CDR3: CASSYDPQSSSYEQYF. The CDR3 region has the DNA TGCGCCAGCAGTTATGACCCACAATCAAGCTCCTACGAGCAGTACTTC.

The chain carries TRBV9 and TRBJ2-7, with D uncertain. Germline CDR1 is SGDLS and CDR2 is YYNGEE. CDR3 length: 13 amino acids. Trimming cost V 4 bases and J 3 bases, with 11 bases left between them. CDR3 sequence reads: CASSPSLSYEQYF. CDR3 bases: TGTGCCAGCAGCCCCTCTCTCAGCTACGAGCAGTACTTC.

The rearrangement joins TRBV19 to TRBJ1-1, with unresolved D. CDR3 length: 12 residues. Per the germline V gene, CDR1 is LNHDA and CDR2 is SQIVND (reference sequence). V was trimmed by 10 bases and J by 1 base, leaving 10 bases between them. The CDR3 DNA reads TGTGCCACCCAGGAAGAGAACACTGAAGCTTTCTTT. It translates to CATQEENTEAFF.

The chain employs TRBV12-5 and TRBJ2-1, with no clear D. Per germline, CDR1 LGHNT and CDR2 FRNRAP. This CDR3 is built from 12 residues. V gave up 1 base and J gave up 13 bases, with 11 bases separating them. The DNA of the CDR3 is TGTGCTAGTGGTTTGGGGGCAGAGTTACAGTTCTTC. Translated: CASGLGAELQFF.

The V call is TRBV27, the J call TRBJ2-1; TRBD2 aligns across 9 bases. J was trimmed by 2 bases and V by 2 bases; bases with no gene match: 4. The CDR3 loop spans 16 amino acids. In germline, CDR1 is MNHEY, CDR2 SMNVEV (reference sequence). CDR3: CASSLMASGAYNEQFF. The CDR3, as DNA: TGTGCCAGCAGTTTAATGGCTAGCGGGGCCTACAATGAGCAGTTCTTC.

The chain carries TRBV27 and TRBJ1-4; 7 bases fit TRBD1. V lost 2 bases to trimming and J lost 3 bases; unmatched junction nucleotides: 6. Germline lookup yields CDR1 MNHEY and CDR2 SMNVEV (reference sequence). The CDR3 covers 16 residues. DNA for the CDR3: TGTGCCAGCAGTTTAAACAGGGGAGGGCCTAATGAAAAACTGTTTTTT. As protein: CASSLNRGGPNEKLFF.

This chain links TRBV7-9 with TRBJ1-1; D unresolved. The CDR3 extends over 15 amino acids. Germline V gene sequence: CDR1 SEHNR, CDR2 FQNEAQ (reference sequence). Trimming took off 1 base at V and 5 bases at J, with 14 bases between the two ends. The CDR3 DNA reads TGTGCCAGCAGCTTAGTATCCGGTGTGGATACTGAAGCTTTCTTT. Translating gives CASSLVSGVDTEAFF.

The V gene is TRBV19, the J gene TRBJ2-1, with no clear D. This CDR3 is 17 amino acids long. Germline CDR1 reads LNHDA; CDR2 reads SQIVND (reference sequence). The V end was cut by 6 bases, the J end by 9 bases, with 27 bases between. The CDR3 region is CASSYRPDRSRTCEQFF. In DNA form, the CDR3 reads TGTGCCAGTAGCTACCGACCGGATAGGAGTCGAACGTGTGAGCAGTTCTTC.

This clone has just one count. J is TRBJ2-2 and V is TRBV7-9, with 14 bases fitting TRBD2. CDR1 is SEHNR and CDR2 is FQNEAQ in the germline V gene (reference sequence). The CDR3 is made up of 18 amino acids. The junction had 10 bases not matched to a gene; V was cut back by 5 bases and J by 5 bases. CDR3 residues: CASSATGTSGSRTGELFF. The CDR3, as DNA: TGTGCCAGCAGCGCTACCGGGACTAGCGGGAGCCGGACCGGGGAGCTGTTTTTT.

The chain uses TRBV7-9 and TRBJ1-5, with TRBD1 identical over 7 bases. Trimming cost V 7 bases and J 8 bases; bases outside gene matches: 11. Germline assignment: CDR1 SEHNR and CDR2 FQNEAQ (reference sequence). This CDR3 is built from 14 residues. CDR3 region: CASTLGQGGEPQHF. The CDR3 DNA reads as TGTGCCAGCACTCTGGGCCAGGGGGGGGAGCCCCAGCATTTT.

The V and J genes are TRBV15 and TRBJ2-7; TRBD1 aligns across 7 bases. The CDR3 spans 13 residues. The V gene end was trimmed by 5 bases and the J gene end by 2 bases; junction bases not matched to a gene: 3. Looked up from germline, CDR1 is LNHNV and CDR2 is YYDKDF (reference sequence). This chain's CDR3 is CATSGGTAYEQYF. CDR3 bases: TGTGCCACCAGCGGTGGGACAGCCTACGAGCAGTACTTC.

CDR3 protein: CASSEAAFPGNSYEQYF. In DNA form, the CDR3 reads TGTGCCAGCAGTGAAGCTGCATTTCCAGGGAACTCCTACGAGCAGTACTTC. The chain has TRBV2 and TRBJ2-7; D possibly corresponds to TRBD1 (5 bases). The germline V gene has CDR1 SNHLY and CDR2 FYNNEI. This CDR3 comprises 17 residues. Trimming pared 0 bases from V and 0 bases from J, leaving 15 bases between. Complete variable domain (other parts from reference TRBV2 and TRBJ2-7): EPEVTQTPSHQVTQMGQEVILRCVPISNHLYFYWYRQILGQKVEFLVSFYNNEISEKSEIFDDQFSVERPDGSNFTLKIRSTKLEDSAMYFCASSEAAFPGNSYEQYFGPGTRLTVT.

The chain recombines TRBV19 with TRBJ2-1; TRBD1 is a possible D gene (6 bases). This CDR3 region has 15 residues. Germline V gene data show CDR1 as LNHDA and CDR2 as SQIVND (reference sequence). The V gene lost 8 bases and the J gene lost 0 bases, with 14 bases spanning the gap. DNA for the CDR3: TGTGCCAGTCTTGGGGGCCCAAGCTCCTACAATGAGCAGTTCTTC. This gives the protein CASLGGPSSYNEQFF.

The chain combines TRBV4-3 with TRBJ2-3; 8 bases map to TRBD2. This CDR3 has 17 residues. V lost 0 bases and J lost 5; bases outside the gene matches: 10. Germline V gene lookup returns CDR1 LGHNA and CDR2 YSLEER. The CDR3, as DNA: TGCGCCAGCAGCCAAGAATCATCACTAGCGGCGAAAGATACGCAGTATTTT. Translation gives CASSQESSLAAKDTQYF.

The chain is built from TRBV2 and TRBJ2-4; D unclear. The germline CDR1 and CDR2 sequences are SNHLY and FYNNEI. This CDR3 has 11 residues. V dropped 6 bases and J dropped 2 bases, with 2 bases sitting between them. In nucleotides, the CDR3 is TGTGCCAGCAGGTCCAAAAACATTCAGTACTTC. Translation gives CASRSKNIQYF. The full variable domain, completed using reference TRBV2 and TRBJ2-4, is EPEVTQTPSHQVTQMGQEVILRCVPISNHLYFYWYRQILGQKVEFLVSFYNNEISEKSEIFDDQFSVERPDGSNFTLKIRSTKLEDSAMYFCASRSKNIQYFGAGTRLSVL.

V and J are TRBV28 and TRBJ2-3; tentatively, D is TRBD1 or TRBD2 (5 bases each). This CDR3 is 15 amino acids long. V lost 2 bases to trimming and J lost 2 bases, with 11 bases between them. CDR1 is MDHEN and CDR2 is SYDVKM in the germline V gene. The CDR3 sequence: CASSLGGTDTDTQYF. The DNA for the CDR3 is TGTGCCAGCAGTTTAGGTGGGACGGACACAGATACGCAGTATTTT.

This clone was seen more than once but under ten times. The chain couples TRBV6-1 to TRBJ1-3; D is unresolved. Per germline, CDR1 MNHNS and CDR2 SASEGT. V was shortened by 4 bases and J by 1 base, with 17 bases between the two germline ends. The CDR3 is 17 residues long. The CDR3 is CASSASKAGDSGNTIYF. For the CDR3, the DNA is TGTGCCAGCAGTGCCTCCAAGGCCGGAGATTCTGGAAACACCATATATTTT.

This clone came up once. This rearrangement joins TRBV2 to TRBJ2-5, with no clear D. Per the germline V gene, CDR1 is SNHLY and CDR2 is FYNNEI. Trimming took off 1 base at V and 2 bases at J, with 11 bases between the two ends. The CDR3 is 15 residues long. The CDR3 DNA sequence: TGTGCCAGCAGTGAAGGGGTCGGTGAACAAGAGACCCAGTACTTC. Translated: CASSEGVGEQETQYF.

CDR3 sequence reads: CASSQRQGDEKLFF. The CDR3 DNA reads as TGCGCCAGCAGCCAAAGGCAGGGGGATGAAAAACTGTTTTTT. The chain combines TRBV4-1 with TRBJ1-4, with 7 positions matching TRBD1. V lost 2 bases, J lost 6 bases, and 3 bases stayed unmatched. The CDR3 is 14 amino acids. Germline CDR1 MGHRA, CDR2 YSYEKL.

J is TRBJ1-4 and V is TRBV7-9, with no clear D. The CDR3 totals 16 residues. Germline loops: CDR1 SEHNR, CDR2 FQNEAQ (reference sequence). Trimming removed 2 bases at V and 8 bases at J, with 18 bases between. The CDR3, as DNA: TGTGCCAGCAGCTTAATCCGCCGACTCAAGAGCGAAAAACTGTTTTTT. Residues: CASSLIRRLKSEKLFF.